This T cell receptor (beta chain) appears in the sequencing data of a study of T cell responses to AZD1222 COVID-19 vaccine. Findings and caveats of the study: Clonal diversity was possibly underestimated, and the donors were mostly white British, with more females. It was only six AZD1222 recipients who were seropositive at baseline. Sampled repertoires all dated from after the peak T cell response. The span of vaccine-associated CD4 TCRs extended across spike, with dominance at 160-218 and 743-854.

About this clone itself: Its antigen is not known.

With 5 bases clipped from V and 4 bases from J, the junction kept 4 bases outside the gene matches. The CDR3 contains 13 residues. The V gene's germline CDR1 is SGHNT and CDR2 YENEEA. Clones were sequenced by immunoSEQ multiplex PCR, and TCRdb holds only the in-frame ones, with some missing. The sample consists of around 150,000 clones, roughly nine tenths of them appearing once. The sequence was collected from an adult in good health. V gene TRBV11-3 combines with J gene TRBJ2-5, with TRBD1 matching over 7 bases. The starting material was peripheral blood, obtained on day 0 of AZD1222 vaccination. CDR3 residues: CASSRDRAETQYF. DNA of the CDR3: TGTGCCAGCAGCCGTGACAGGGCAGAGACCCAGTACTTC.